This T cell receptor (beta chain) was sequenced for a study of blood T cell repertoires in COVID-19. Study overall: T cells, B-cell-depleted T cells, or PBMCs supplied cDNA or gDNA.

Per the original methods: Estimation of nucleated cell counts relied on the amplification of reference gene primers. The protocol was immunoSEQ multiplex PCR, while the TCRdb copy is restricted to in-frame clones and leaves out a portion. V, J and clone size are taken as reported in that table, and D and trimming were inferred from the DNA itself. This sample has 150,000 to 200,000 clones, with around 76% found just once. The germline V gene encodes CDR1 SQVTM and CDR2 ANQGSEA. V dropped 7 bases and J dropped 0 bases, with 18 bases sitting between them. CDR3 length: 15 residues. This TCR was sampled from a woman between 70 and 85 years old with acute or convalescent COVID-19. The sequencing sample was made of peripheral blood. The rearrangement joins TRBV29-1 to TRBJ1-2; maybe TRBD1 (6 bases). The CDR3 reads CSAERSGATNYGYTF. The CDR3 bases are TGCAGCGCCGAAAGGTCAGGGGCCACTAACTATGGCTACACCTTC.